A selection of T cell receptor beta chains follows, all from one sample in a study of blood T cell repertoires in COVID-19. Repertoires were generated with immunoSEQ multiplex PCR, while TCRdb's copy carries only in-frame clones and drops some. The table lists roughly 170,000 clones, more than 75% of them singletons. Source material: peripheral blood. Receptors originate from a man aged 35 to 55 with active or convalescent COVID-19. CDR3s include the opening cysteine and the closing phenylalanine or tryptophan. The D gene is left open where the match is weak. Not every row has a clone size; where given, it reads once, few, many or a size class.

j_gene	v_gene	abundance	d_gene	CDR3nt	CDR3aa
TRBJ2-5	TRBV18	-	-	TGTGCCAGCTCCCTCGGACAGCAAGAGACCCAGTACTTC	CASSLGQQETQYF
TRBJ1-1	TRBV10-3	-	-	TGTGCCATCAGCACCCCCACGGGCAGGGAAGCTGAAGCTTTCTTT	CAISTPTGREAEAFF
TRBJ1-1	TRBV7-6	-	-	TGTGCCAGCAGCTTTGACACTTCGAACACTGAAGCTTTCTTT	CASSFDTSNTEAFF
TRBJ2-3	TRBV21-1	-	-	TGTGCCAGCAGCAAAATGGCTGTATTGGGGCTAGTTTCGTATTTT	CASSKMAVLGLVSYF
TRBJ2-1	TRBV3-1/TRBV3-2	-	-	TGTGCCAGCAGCCCTACGGTACAGTCTAATGAGCAGTTCTTC	CASSPTVQSNEQFF
TRBJ2-3	TRBV11-3	-	-	TGTGCCAGCAGCCTAGGGACTTATAAGGCAGATACGCAGTATTTT	CASSLGTYKADTQYF
TRBJ1-2	TRBV28	-	-	TGTGCCATCGCCTCTCGGGGGGACTATGGCTACACCTTC	CAIASRGDYGYTF
TRBJ1-6	TRBV7-6	-	-	TGTGCCAGCAGCTTAAGGGAGGGTTCACCCCTCCACTTT	CASSLREGSPLHF
TRBJ2-3	TRBV19	-	-	TGTGCCAGTAGTATTACGGGGGCAGATACGCAGTATTTT	CASSITGADTQYF
TRBJ1-1	TRBV24-1	-	-	TGTGCCACCAGCGACAGTTGGAACACTGAAGCTTTCTTT	CATSDSWNTEAFF
TRBJ2-3	TRBV20-1	-	-	TGCAGTGCTAGGGGCCCAGATACGCAGTATTTT	CSARGPDTQYF
TRBJ2-2	TRBV30	-	-	TGTGCCTGGAGTGTACTTAAGCTCCCCGGGGAGCTGTTTTTT	CAWSVLKLPGELFF
TRBJ1-6	TRBV3-1/TRBV3-2	-	-	TGTGCCAGCAGCCAAGAGAGGGGGAATTCACCCCTCCACTTT	CASSQERGNSPLHF
TRBJ2-7	TRBV6-2/TRBV6-3	few	-	TGTGCCAGCAGTCCACTACAGGCCTCAGGCGAGCAGTACTTC	CASSPLQASGEQYF
TRBJ1-5	TRBV6-1	-	-	TGTGCCAGCAGTGAAGTCCGGAGAAGCAATCAGCCCCAGCATTTT	CASSEVRRSNQPQHF